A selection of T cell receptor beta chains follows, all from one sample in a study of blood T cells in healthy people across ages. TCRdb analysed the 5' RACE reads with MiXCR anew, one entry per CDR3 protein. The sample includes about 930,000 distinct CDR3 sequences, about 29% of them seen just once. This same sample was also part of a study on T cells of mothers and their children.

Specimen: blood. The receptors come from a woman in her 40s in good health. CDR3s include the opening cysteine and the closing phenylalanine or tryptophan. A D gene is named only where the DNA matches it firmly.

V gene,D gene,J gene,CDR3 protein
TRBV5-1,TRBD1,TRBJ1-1,CASSLVGQGMNTEAFF
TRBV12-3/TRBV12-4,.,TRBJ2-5,CASSLNTIQETQYF
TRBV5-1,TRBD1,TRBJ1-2,CASSDRGGFYGYTF
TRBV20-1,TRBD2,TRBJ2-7,CSAETGTSVTYEQYF
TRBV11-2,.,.,CASSPGVTRDEQYF
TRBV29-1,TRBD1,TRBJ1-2,CSVALQGVHGYTF
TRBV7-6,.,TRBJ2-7,CASSSRQSSYEQYF
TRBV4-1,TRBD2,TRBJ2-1,CASSLRTSGGPYNEQFF
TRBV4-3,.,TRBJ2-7,CASSHQRGESYEQYF
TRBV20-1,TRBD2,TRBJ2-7,CSAVALGLAGVPYEQYF
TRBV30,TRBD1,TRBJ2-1,CAWSTLSGGARSSYNEQFF
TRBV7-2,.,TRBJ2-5,CASSSPGSQQETQYF
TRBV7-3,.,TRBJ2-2,CASSLTDTPGELFF
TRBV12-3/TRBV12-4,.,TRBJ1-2,CASSPGIQGNGYTF
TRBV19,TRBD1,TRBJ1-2,CASNTGGDYGYTF
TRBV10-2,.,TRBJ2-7,CASSEGPGVVYEQYF
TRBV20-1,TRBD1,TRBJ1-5,CSATSGGYNQPQHF
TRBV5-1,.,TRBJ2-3,CASSLGTKGADTQYF
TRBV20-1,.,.,CRARGRSYEQYF
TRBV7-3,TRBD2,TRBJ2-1,CASSPPDGVAGGPLGNEQFF
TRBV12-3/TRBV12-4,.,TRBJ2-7,CASSFGAGYRVYEQYF
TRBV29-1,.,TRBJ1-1,CSVEDLRAEAFF
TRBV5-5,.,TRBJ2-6,CASTPSLGSSGANVLTF
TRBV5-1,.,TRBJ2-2,CASSEDRTGELFF